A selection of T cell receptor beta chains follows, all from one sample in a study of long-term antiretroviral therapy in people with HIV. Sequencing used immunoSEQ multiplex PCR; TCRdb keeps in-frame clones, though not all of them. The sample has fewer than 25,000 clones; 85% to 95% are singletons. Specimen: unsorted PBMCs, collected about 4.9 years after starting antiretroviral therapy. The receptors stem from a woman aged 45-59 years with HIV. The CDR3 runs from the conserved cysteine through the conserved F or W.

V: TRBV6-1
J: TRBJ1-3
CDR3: CASSEGGTGISGNTIYF

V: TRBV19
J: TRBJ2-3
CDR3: CASSLRTSGFTDTQYF

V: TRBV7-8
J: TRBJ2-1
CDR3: CASNPDRANEQFF

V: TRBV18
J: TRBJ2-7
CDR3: CASSESTRASEQYF

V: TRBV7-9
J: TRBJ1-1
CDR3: CASSFGQFNTEAFF

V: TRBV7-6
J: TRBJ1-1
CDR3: CASSSIDGAEAFF

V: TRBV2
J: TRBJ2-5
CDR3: CASSQNDKGAQYF

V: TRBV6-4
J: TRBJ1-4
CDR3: CASSALGQQEDEKLFF

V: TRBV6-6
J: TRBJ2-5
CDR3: CASTSGETQYF

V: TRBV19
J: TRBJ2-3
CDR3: CASSIWDTSGDTQYF

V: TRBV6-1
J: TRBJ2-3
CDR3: CASSEKRPREPNTDTQYF

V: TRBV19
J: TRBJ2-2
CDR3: CASTSQSGASTGELFF

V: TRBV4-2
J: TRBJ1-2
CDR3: CASSQDRPAYGYTF

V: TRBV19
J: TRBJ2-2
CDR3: CASSISPGELFF

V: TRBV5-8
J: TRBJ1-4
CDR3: CASSNTEFVEKLFF

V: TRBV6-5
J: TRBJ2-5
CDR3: CASSYQGQGWETQYF

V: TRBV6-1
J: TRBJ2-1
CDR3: CASRPLAGVNEQFF

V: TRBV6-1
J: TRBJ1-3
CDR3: CASSEVESVGNTIYF

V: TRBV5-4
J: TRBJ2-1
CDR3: CASSLDELVNYNEQFF

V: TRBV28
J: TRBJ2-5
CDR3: CASSLGGQETQYF

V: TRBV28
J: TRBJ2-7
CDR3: CASSLRRHHEQYF

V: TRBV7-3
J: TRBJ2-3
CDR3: CASSRIGTDTQYF

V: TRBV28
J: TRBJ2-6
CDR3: CASSPTSSGANVLTF

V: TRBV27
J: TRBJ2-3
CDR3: CASSGQGETDTQYF

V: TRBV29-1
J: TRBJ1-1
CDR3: CSVARGNTEAFF

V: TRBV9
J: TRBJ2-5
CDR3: CASSERRTGNQETQYF

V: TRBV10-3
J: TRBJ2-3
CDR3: CAISEREGTDTQYF

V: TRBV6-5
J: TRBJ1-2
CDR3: CASSPYYRGNGYTF

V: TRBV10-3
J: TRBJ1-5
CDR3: CAIAIEEKQPQHF

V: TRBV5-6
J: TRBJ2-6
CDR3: CASSLWGSGANVLTF

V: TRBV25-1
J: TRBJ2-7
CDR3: CAISGDPFREQYF

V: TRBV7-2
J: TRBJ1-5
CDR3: CASSLVWDQPQHF

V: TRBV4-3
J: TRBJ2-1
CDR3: CASSQDGGEGYNEQFF

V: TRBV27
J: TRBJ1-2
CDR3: CASSPNRQGNYGYTF

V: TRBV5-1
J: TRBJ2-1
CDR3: CASSLDGSPNEQFF

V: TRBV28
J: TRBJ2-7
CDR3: CASSWGTGVSRSSYEQYF

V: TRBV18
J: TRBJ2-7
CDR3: CASSLRDNTYEQYF